A selection of T cell receptor beta chains follows, all from one sample in a study of cytomegalovirus exposure and HLA in healthy donors. The data were produced by immunoSEQ multiplex PCR, yet TCRdb's version contains in-frame clones alone and is incomplete. The sample consists of approximately 160,000 clones, approximately 62% of them appearing once. The sequenced sample was PBMCs. These receptors originate from a man aged 50 or older in good health and CMV-seronegative. CDR3s include the opening cysteine and the closing phenylalanine or tryptophan. D genes are given only for firm matches. Rows give clone size only sometimes, using once, few, many, or a class for an expanded clone.

V: TRBV28
length: 14
D: TRBD1
J: TRBJ1-5
size: -
CDR3: CASSLSTGGQPQHF
DNA: TGTGCCAGCAGTTTATCAACAGGGGGACAGCCCCAGCATTTT

V: TRBV2
length: 15
D: TRBD1
J: TRBJ1-6
size: -
CDR3: CASRAGTGGGSPLHF
DNA: TGTGCCAGCAGGGCCGGGACAGGGGGGGGTTCACCCCTCCACTTT

V: TRBV5-1
length: 15
D: -
J: TRBJ1-1
size: -
CDR3: CASGLAARMNTEAFF
DNA: TGCGCCAGCGGCTTGGCTGCCAGGATGAACACTGAAGCTTTCTTT

V: TRBV28
length: 15
D: TRBD1
J: TRBJ2-7
size: -
CDR3: CASSITGTGSYEQYF
DNA: TGTGCCAGCAGTATAACCGGGACAGGTTCCTACGAGCAGTACTTC

V: TRBV7-2
length: 15
D: TRBD1
J: TRBJ2-1
size: few
CDR3: CASSFGTATYNEQFF
DNA: TGTGCCAGCAGCTTCGGGACAGCCACCTACAATGAGCAGTTCTTC

V: TRBV4-1
length: 15
D: -
J: TRBJ2-5
size: -
CDR3: CASSQDGGGWETQYF
DNA: TGCGCCAGCAGCCAAGATGGGGGCGGCTGGGAGACCCAGTACTTC

V: TRBV7-9
length: 15
D: TRBD1
J: TRBJ2-3
size: few
CDR3: CASSLRTGPADTQYF
DNA: TGTGCCAGCAGCTTAAGGACAGGGCCGGCAGATACGCAGTATTTT

V: TRBV4-3
length: 17
D: -
J: TRBJ2-1
size: -
CDR3: CASSQEIVLSSYNEQFF
DNA: TGCGCCAGCAGCCAAGAGATAGTCCTAAGCTCCTACAATGAGCAGTTCTTC

V: TRBV4-2
length: 13
D: -
J: TRBJ2-1
size: -
CDR3: CASSQAGHNEQFF
DNA: TGTGCCAGCAGCCAAGCAGGGCACAATGAGCAGTTCTTC

V: TRBV5-4
length: 15
D: TRBD2
J: TRBJ2-5
size: -
CDR3: CASSSSGGNQETQYF
DNA: TGTGCCAGCAGCTCGAGCGGGGGGAACCAAGAGACCCAGTACTTC

V: TRBV6-1
length: 19
D: -
J: TRBJ2-1
size: -
CDR3: CASSEAIKLGPLRADEQFF
DNA: TGTGCCAGCAGTGAAGCAATCAAGTTAGGGCCCCTTCGAGCGGATGAGCAGTTCTTC

V: TRBV6-1
length: 12
D: -
J: TRBJ1-6
size: -
CDR3: CASTQPPGPLHF
DNA: TGTGCCAGCACCCAGCCACCGGGACCCCTCCACTTT

V: TRBV5-1
length: 16
D: TRBD2
J: TRBJ2-3
size: -
CDR3: CASSSTSGGFTDTQYF
DNA: TGCGCCAGCAGCTCGACTAGCGGGGGGTTCACAGATACGCAGTATTTT

V: TRBV11-3
length: 13
D: -
J: TRBJ2-2
size: -
CDR3: CASQARDTGELFF
DNA: TGTGCCAGCCAAGCCAGGGACACCGGGGAGCTGTTTTTT

V: TRBV11-3
length: 15
D: -
J: TRBJ2-7
size: -
CDR3: CASSLVSGGSYEQYF
DNA: TGTGCCAGCAGCTTAGTATCCGGGGGCTCCTACGAGCAGTACTTC

V: TRBV6-4
length: 14
D: TRBD1
J: TRBJ1-6
size: -
CDR3: CASSEWGTGSPLHF
DNA: TGTGCCAGCAGTGAATGGGGGACAGGGTCCCCCCTCCACTTT

V: TRBV4-2
length: 15
D: TRBD1
J: TRBJ1-3
size: -
CDR3: CASSQGQGPGNTIYF
DNA: TGTGCCAGCAGCCAAGGACAGGGCCCTGGAAACACCATATATTTT

V: TRBV11-2
length: 14
D: -
J: TRBJ2-4
size: -
CDR3: CASSPTDSGNIQYF
DNA: TGTGCCAGCAGCCCGACGGACAGCGGTAACATTCAGTACTTC

V: TRBV11-3
length: 15
D: -
J: TRBJ2-6
size: -
CDR3: CASSLRGSGANVLTF
DNA: TGTGCCAGCAGCTTAAGGGGGTCTGGGGCCAACGTCCTGACTTTC

V: TRBV21-1
length: 14
D: -
J: TRBJ1-2
size: -
CDR3: CASSKASGDYGYTF
DNA: TGTGCCAGCAGCAAAGCGTCGGGGGACTATGGCTACACCTTC

V: TRBV11-1
length: 15
D: TRBD2
J: TRBJ2-7
size: -
CDR3: CASSLVAGGTYEQYF
DNA: TGTGCCAGCAGCTTAGTAGCGGGGGGCACCTACGAGCAGTACTTC

V: TRBV6-6
length: 15
D: TRBD2
J: TRBJ2-1
size: -
CDR3: CASSYQGTRHNEQFF
DNA: TGTGCCAGCAGTTACCAAGGGACTAGACACAATGAGCAGTTCTTC

V: TRBV28
length: 15
D: -
J: TRBJ2-1
size: -
CDR3: CASSFGGNNQYEQFF
DNA: TGTGCCAGCAGTTTTGGGGGGAATAATCAGTATGAGCAGTTCTTC

V: TRBV28
length: 16
D: -
J: TRBJ1-2
size: -
CDR3: CASSEGPGVGFYGYTF
DNA: TGTGCCAGCAGTGAGGGTCCGGGGGTGGGCTTCTATGGCTACACCTTC

V: TRBV6-1
length: 14
D: TRBD1
J: TRBJ1-1
size: -
CDR3: CASNQGALGTEAFF
DNA: TGTGCCAGCAATCAGGGGGCTTTGGGCACTGAAGCTTTCTTT

V: TRBV28
length: 15
D: TRBD1
J: TRBJ1-2
size: -
CDR3: CASSSFRGRIYGYTF
DNA: TGTGCCAGCAGTTCCTTCAGGGGGCGTATCTATGGCTACACCTTC

V: TRBV10-3
length: 12
D: -
J: TRBJ2-3
size: -
CDR3: CAIRGGGDTQYF
DNA: TGTGCCATCAGGGGGGGAGGAGATACGCAGTATTTT

V: TRBV14
length: 15
D: -
J: TRBJ1-1
size: -
CDR3: CASSPWGRGDTEAFF
DNA: TGTGCCAGCAGCCCCTGGGGCAGGGGTGACACTGAAGCTTTCTTT

V: TRBV18
length: 13
D: -
J: TRBJ2-7
size: few
CDR3: CASSPQGDYEQYF
DNA: TGTGCCAGCTCACCACAAGGGGACTACGAGCAGTACTTC

V: TRBV28
length: 13
D: -
J: TRBJ1-1
size: -
CDR3: CASSLLEYTEAFF
DNA: TGTGCCAGCAGTTTATTGGAGTACACTGAAGCTTTCTTT

V: TRBV12-5
length: 22
D: -
J: TRBJ2-2
size: -
CDR3: CASGLVPTRIGPANPNTGELFF
DNA: TGTGCTAGTGGTTTGGTCCCGACTAGAATCGGCCCAGCCAACCCGAACACCGGGGAGCTGTTTTTT

V: TRBV19
length: 14
D: TRBD1
J: TRBJ2-7
size: -
CDR3: CASSPPGQGYEQYF
DNA: TGTGCCAGTAGTCCCCCGGGACAGGGTTACGAGCAGTACTTC